The present T cell receptor beta chain was sequenced within a study of cytomegalovirus exposure and HLA in healthy donors. Overall study findings and caveats: The TCR clusters that emerged in the first cohort tended, a later analysis found, to co-occur in the 120 or so validation repertoires. Listed as cytomegalovirus-associated were 150 or so TCR beta chains. It was confirmed in vitro that a few of the CMV-associated chains were specific for CMV antigens.

The V end was cut by 0 bases, the J end by 0 bases, with 8 bases between. The V gene's germline CDR1 is SGHRS and CDR2 YFSETQ. There are 15 residues in the CDR3. Worth noting for this clone: The target antigen is unknown.

The protocol was immunoSEQ multiplex PCR, while the TCRdb copy is restricted to in-frame clones and leaves out a portion. The repertoire holds about 200,000 clones, approximately 86% seen once, with just under 3% in the top ten. The sequenced sample was PBMCs. V is TRBV5-1 and J is TRBJ2-3; D perhaps matches TRBD1 (6 bases). The receptor comes from a woman aged 18 to 35 in good health and CMV-seronegative. CDR3 DNA sequence: TGCGCCAGCAGCTTGGAGGGGGTGAGCACAGATACGCAGTATTTT. This encodes CASSLEGVSTDTQYF.